Each of the 27 T cell receptor beta chains below was sequenced from the same sample in a study of pediatric ulcerative colitis. Rectal tissue came from one to two pinch biopsies taken at colonoscopy. Profiling relied on immunoSEQ multiplex PCR, and the TCRdb table lists in-frame clones only, not all of them. Of around 12,000 clones listed, roughly four fifths are singletons. The sample taken for sequencing was gut tissue. Every receptor here comes from a boy aged 10-17 years who was a control in a study of pediatric ulcerative colitis.

The chain is built from TRBV18 and TRBJ2-3; no reliable D call. With 0 bases removed from V and 2 bases from J, the gap between germline ends came to 15 bases. The germline V gene has CDR1 KGHSH and CDR2 LQKENI. The CDR3 consists of 17 residues. The CDR3 sequence: CASSPPEKRHNTDTQYF. The CDR3 coding sequence is TGTGCCAGCTCACCACCGGAGAAGCGACATAACACAGATACGCAGTATTTT.

This sequence joins TRBV18 and TRBJ1-5; D is uncertain. The CDR3 has 13 amino acids. Germline V gene sequence: CDR1 KGHSH, CDR2 LQKENI. V was pared by 4 bases and J by 6 bases, with 10 bases between. This CDR3 is CASSRTEGQPQHF. CDR3 DNA sequence: TGTGCCAGCTCACGAACAGAAGGTCAGCCCCAGCATTTT.

This chain uses TRBV7-9 with TRBJ2-7, with 7 bases fitting TRBD2. Unmatched junction bases numbered 0, after V lost 1 base and J lost 0 bases. Germline CDR1 SEHNR, CDR2 FQNEAQ (reference sequence). CDR3 length equals 14 residues. CDR3 amino acids: CASSLGTSSYEQYV. CDR3 DNA: TGTGCCAGCAGCTTAGGGACTAGCTCCTACGAGCAGTACGTC.

J is TRBJ1-5 and V is TRBV27; maybe TRBD1 (5 bases). Trimming pared 3 bases from V and 0 bases from J, leaving 9 bases between. Germline CDR1 is MNHEY and CDR2 is SMNVEV (reference sequence). The CDR3 has 15 amino acids. DNA for the CDR3: TGTGCCAGCAGTTTGGACACCTTTAGCAATCAGCCCCAGCATTTT. It codes for CASSLDTFSNQPQHF.

The chain links TRBV18 to TRBJ1-4; D unclear. Per the germline V gene, CDR1 is KGHSH and CDR2 is LQKENI. CDR3 length equals 13 residues. Trimming took 1 base from V and 5 from J, leaving 5 bases between them. The CDR3 region is CASSPRRNEKLFF. CDR3 DNA sequence: TGTGCCAGCTCACCACGTCGAAATGAAAAACTGTTTTTT. The entire variable domain, with the rest obtained from reference TRBV18 and TRBJ1-4, is as follows: NAGVMQNPRHLVRRRGQEARLRCSPMKGHSHVYWYRQLPEEGLKFMVYLQKENIIDESGMPKERFSAEFPKEGPSILRIQQVVRGDSAAYFCASSPRRNEKLFFGSGTQLSVL.

By sample share, this clone is medium-sized. The identical CDR3 is also encoded by other nucleotide sequences in the sample. The rearrangement uses TRBV29-1 and TRBJ2-7; 11 bases align to TRBD1. J was trimmed by 3 bases and V by 1 base; bases with no gene match: 5. The CDR3 length is 15 residues. Per the germline V gene, CDR1 is SQVTM and CDR2 is ANQGSEA. The CDR3 loop is CSVEGGQGASYEQYF. The CDR3 bases are TGCAGCGTTGAAGGAGGACAGGGGGCTAGCTACGAGCAGTACTTC.

This chain joins TRBV27 and TRBJ2-2; 8 bases are a match to TRBD1. V lost 7 bases to trimming and J lost 7 bases; unmatched junction nucleotides: 11. CDR3 length equals 15 residues. CDR1 and CDR2 (germline): MNHEY, SMNVEV (reference sequence). This chain's CDR3 is CASKTQGALGGELFF. CDR3 bases: TGTGCCAGCAAAACCCAGGGGGCGCTGGGCGGGGAGCTGTTTTTT.

The chain employs TRBV21-1 and TRBJ2-7; TRBD2, the table's D call, was not compared with the DNA. TRBV21-1 is annotated as a pseudogene. The CDR3 totals 15 residues. The CDR3 coding sequence is TGTGCCAGCAGCAAAGAAGCGGGCGTGAGCTACGAGCAGTACGTC. Translated: CASSKEAGVSYEQYV.

The chain couples TRBV7-3 to TRBJ2-5; 9 nucleotides line up with TRBD2. Germline lookup yields CDR1 SGHTA and CDR2 FQGTGA. The junction had 12 bases not matched to a gene; V was cut back by 5 bases and J by 5 bases. The CDR3 has 16 amino acids. Written as DNA, the CDR3 is TGTGCCAGCAGCGAAGGGCTAGCGGGAAGCGCGGAGACCCAGTACTTC. Its protein is CASSEGLAGSAETQYF.

A single count supports this clone. CDR3 sequence reads: CAWAGSGNQPQHF. The CDR3, as DNA: TGTGCTTGGGCGGGGTCGGGAAATCAGCCCCAGCATTTT. The chain couples TRBV30 to TRBJ1-5; D is unresolved. Looked up from germline, CDR1 is GTSNPN and CDR2 is SVGIG (reference sequence). CDR3 length: 13 residues.

The rearrangement links TRBV5-6 to TRBJ2-7, with D unresolved. The CDR3 runs to 11 residues. Per the germline V gene, CDR1 is SGHDT and CDR2 is YYEEEE. Trimming pared 4 bases from V and 6 bases from J, leaving 8 bases between. The CDR3 bases are TGTGCCAGCAGCCGAAACAGCGAGCAGTACTTC. Protein product: CASSRNSEQYF.

The V and J genes are TRBV7-5 and TRBJ2-5; no check of the table's D call, TRBD1, against the DNA was made. TRBV7-5 is a listed pseudogene. The CDR3 spans 12 residues. The CDR3 is CASREGQKTQYF. The CDR3 DNA follows: TGTGCCAGTCGCGAGGGACAGAAGACCCAGTACTTC.

J is TRBJ2-7 and V is TRBV7-3; 7 bases match TRBD1. The V gene end was trimmed by 3 bases and the J gene end by 0 bases; junction bases not matched to a gene: 2. Germline V gene data show CDR1 as SGHTA and CDR2 as FQGTGA. The length of the CDR3 is 14 residues. The CDR3 sequence: CASSLDRSSYEQYV. In DNA form, the CDR3 reads TGTGCCAGCAGCTTGGACAGGAGCTCCTACGAGCAGTACGTC.

The genes are TRBV6-5 and TRBJ2-7; D uncertain. The CDR3 has 14 amino acids. CDR1 is MNHEY, CDR2 SVGAGI, per germline. Trimming left V 4 bases short and J 2 bases short, with 12 bases between. The CDR3 nucleotides are TGTGCCAGCAGTTTCCGTCAGGCTACCTACGAGCAGTACTTC. Its protein is CASSFRQATYEQYF.

The chain employs TRBV18 and TRBJ2-7, with 8 bases fitting TRBD2. Trimming took 3 bases from V and 6 from J; bases not matched to a gene: 19. This CDR3 spans 18 amino acids. Germline V lookup: CDR1 KGHSH, CDR2 LQKENI. For the CDR3, the DNA is TGTGCCAGCTCACCGCACCAGCTGCGGGAGGCCTCAGTGGGCGAGCAGTACTTC. It codes for CASSPHQLREASVGEQYF. Together with reference TRBV18 and TRBJ2-7, the CDR3 gives the full variable domain: NAGVMQNPRHLVRRRGQEARLRCSPMKGHSHVYWYRQLPEEGLKFMVYLQKENIIDESGMPKERFSAEFPKEGPSILRIQQVVRGDSAAYFCASSPHQLREASVGEQYFGPGTRLTVT.

The chain couples TRBV19 to TRBJ2-1; perhaps TRBD1 as D (6 bases). The V and J ends lost 3 bases and 5 bases respectively, with 11 bases between them. Germline V CDR1 and CDR2: LNHDA, SQIVND (reference sequence). CDR3 length equals 14 residues. The CDR3 DNA follows: TGTGCCAGTAGTATGGGGGCTATGGACAATGAGCAGTTCTTC. The encoded protein is CASSMGAMDNEQFF.

This clone was seen more than once but under ten times. The chain is built from TRBV2 and TRBJ2-2, with 11 positions matching TRBD2. The germline gives CDR1 SNHLY, CDR2 FYNNEI. CDR3 size: 15 residues. Losses at the gene ends were 6 bases for V and 6 bases for J; bases not matched to a gene: 6. CDR3 DNA sequence: TGTGCCAGCAGCACGACTAGCGGGATGGCCGGGGAGCTGTTTTTT. Amino acids: CASSTTSGMAGELFF.

The V call is TRBV25-1, the J call TRBJ1-2; no firm D call. V was cut by 3 bases and J by 5 bases, with 10 bases left in between. The CDR3 consists of 13 residues. The germline gives CDR1 MGHDK, CDR2 SYGVNS. For the CDR3, the DNA is TGTGCCAGCAGTGATGGGCCAGCTTATGGCTACACCTTC. Protein product: CASSDGPAYGYTF.

This chain joins TRBV2 and TRBJ2-1; D is undetermined. This CDR3 spans 13 amino acids. V lost 4 bases, J lost 9 bases, and 13 bases lay in between. Germline assignment: CDR1 SNHLY and CDR2 FYNNEI. The CDR3 DNA is TGTGCCAGCAGTGCCGGGTCAGTCAGTGAGCAGTTCTTC. Its translation: CASSAGSVSEQFF. Full variable domain (rest looked up from reference TRBV2 and TRBJ2-1): EPEVTQTPSHQVTQMGQEVILRCVPISNHLYFYWYRQILGQKVEFLVSFYNNEISEKSEIFDDQFSVERPDGSNFTLKIRSTKLEDSAMYFCASSAGSVSEQFFGPGTRLTVL.

The V and J genes are TRBV10-1 and TRBJ2-2, with TRBD1 as a possible D gene (5 bases). The CDR3 covers 14 residues. Germline V gene lookup returns CDR1 WNHNN and CDR2 SYGVQD (reference sequence). The V and J ends lost 6 bases and 4 bases respectively, with 12 bases between them. CDR3 in DNA: TGCGCCAGCAGGGATGACAGCTTCACCGGGGAGCTGTTTTTT. It translates to CASRDDSFTGELFF.

There are a few counts of this clone. This chain uses TRBV7-9 with TRBJ2-3; D call uncertain. This CDR3 is 16 amino acids long. V lost 5 bases to trimming and J lost 2 bases, with 17 bases between them. Per the germline V gene, CDR1 is SEHNR and CDR2 is FQNEAQ (reference sequence). The DNA of the CDR3 is TGTGCCAGCAGCCTCGGAGCATTTGGCGACACAGATACGCAGTATTTT. Its translation is CASSLGAFGDTDTQYF.

CDR3 sequence reads: CASSRGPSILNEKLFF. CDR3 DNA sequence: TGTGCCAGCTCCCGAGGACCGTCGATATTAAATGAAAAACTGTTTTTT. The rearrangement uses TRBV18 and TRBJ1-4; no clear D. The germline CDR1 and CDR2 sequences are KGHSH and LQKENI. The CDR3 is 16 residues long. V was pared by 6 bases and J by 5 bases, with 19 bases between. Drawing the rest from reference TRBV18 and TRBJ1-4, the complete variable domain is NAGVMQNPRHLVRRRGQEARLRCSPMKGHSHVYWYRQLPEEGLKFMVYLQKENIIDESGMPKERFSAEFPKEGPSILRIQQVVRGDSAAYFCASSRGPSILNEKLFFGSGTQLSVL.

Worth noting for this clone: Additional DNA sequences in this sample encode the identical CDR3. V usage is TRBV6-5 and J usage is TRBJ2-7; perhaps D is TRBD1 or TRBD2 (6 bases each). Germline V gene lookup returns CDR1 MNHEY and CDR2 SVGAGI. Trimming pared 2 bases from V and 2 bases from J, leaving 13 bases between. The CDR3 extends over 15 amino acids. The CDR3 is CASSYRGQGTYEQYF. For the CDR3, the DNA is TGTGCCAGCAGTTACCGGGGGCAGGGGACCTACGAGCAGTACTTC.

The chain is built from TRBV7-6 and TRBJ1-1, with TRBD1 matching over 7 bases. Unmatched junction bases numbered 11, after V lost 5 bases and J lost 5 bases. The CDR3 contains 15 residues. Germline assignment: CDR1 SGHVS and CDR2 FNYEAQ. CDR3 region: CASSPTTGRGTEAFF. CDR3 coding DNA: TGTGCCAGCAGCCCGACGACAGGGAGAGGTACTGAAGCTTTCTTT.

The gene calls are TRBV18 and TRBJ1-2; 12 bases line up with TRBD1. Germline trimming cut 3 bases from V and 8 bases from J; bases unmatched to any gene: 4. The CDR3 has 14 residues. Germline V gene sequence: CDR1 KGHSH, CDR2 LQKENI. The CDR3 DNA reads TGTGCCAGCTCACCCGGGACAGGGGGCAAGGGCTACACCTTC. It codes for CASSPGTGGKGYTF.

The J gene is TRBJ2-5, the V gene TRBV5-1, with no clear D. The germline CDR1 and CDR2 sequences are SGHRS and YFSETQ. V was pared by 4 bases and J by 5 bases, with 6 bases between. This CDR3 region has 11 residues. Here the CDR3 reads CASSRPETQYF. The CDR3 region has the DNA TGCGCCAGCAGCAGGCCTGAGACCCAGTACTTC.

The chain uses TRBV19 and TRBJ2-7; 11 nucleotides line up with TRBD1. Germline assignment: CDR1 LNHDA and CDR2 SQIVND (reference sequence). This CDR3 comprises 16 residues. The V gene end was trimmed by 1 base and the J gene end by 7 bases; junction bases not matched to a gene: 9. This CDR3 is CASSIAPWTGGGEQYF. The CDR3 DNA is TGTGCCAGTAGTATAGCACCCTGGACAGGGGGCGGGGAGCAGTACTTC.